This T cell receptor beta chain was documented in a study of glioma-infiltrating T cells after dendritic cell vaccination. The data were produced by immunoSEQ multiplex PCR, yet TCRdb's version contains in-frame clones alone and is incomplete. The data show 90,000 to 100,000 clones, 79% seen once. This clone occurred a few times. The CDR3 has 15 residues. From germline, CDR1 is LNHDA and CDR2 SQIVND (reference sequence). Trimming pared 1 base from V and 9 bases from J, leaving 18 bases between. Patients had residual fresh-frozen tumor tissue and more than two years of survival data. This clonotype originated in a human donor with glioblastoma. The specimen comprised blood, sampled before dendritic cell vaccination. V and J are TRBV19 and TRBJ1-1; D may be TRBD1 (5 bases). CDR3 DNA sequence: TGTGCCAGTAGTATAGGGGCGACAGCCGGGACTCAAGCTTTCTTT. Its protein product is CASSIGATAGTQAFF.